One sample yielded the 21 T cell receptor beta chains listed below, sequenced in a study of T cells in Graves' hyperthyroidism and ophthalmopathy (dated by TCRdb to about 2019). The library was generated by multiplex PCR. The sequencer listed for this sample is Illumina HiSeq 2000. Amplification of TCR beta CDR3 regions was carried out from RNA transcripts. The first round of RT-PCR for the TCR CDR3 was performed with the HTBI primer set and the Qiagen OneStep RT-PCR kit. TCRdb reran the public reads through fastp at Q25 and MiXCR, keeping productive beta chains. Every distinct CDR3 protein forms one entry, paired with its most common genes and DNA. The sample table shows about 600,000 distinct CDR3 sequences, and 14% are seen once. The ten largest clones add up to around 7% of the sample. Sequencing used blood. The receptors were sampled from a woman aged 18-35 years with Graves' ophthalmopathy.

This clonotype showed up just a few times. The chain uses TRBV6-1 and TRBJ2-3; D remains ambiguous. The CDR3 is made up of 14 amino acids. The germline V and J ends were trimmed by 7 bases and 0 bases, with 11 bases remaining between them. The germline CDR1 and CDR2 sequences are MNHNS and SASEGT. DNA for the CDR3: TGTGCCAGCAAGGCGATGTCTAGCACAGATACGCAGTATTTT. Amino acid sequence: CASKAMSSTDTQYF.

This clonotype was counted many times. J is TRBJ1-2 and V is TRBV29-1; D not certain. The V end lost 4 bases, the J end lost 8 bases, and 14 bases lay between the germline ends. Germline V gene data show CDR1 as SQVTM and CDR2 as ANQGSEA. The CDR3 has 12 amino acids. In nucleotides, the CDR3 is TGCAGCGTTGCGAGGCAGTATGGCGGCTACACCTTC. Its protein is CSVARQYGGYTF.

This clonotype was found a few times. This chain's CDR3 is CSVEVLAGETQYF. The CDR3 bases are TGCAGCGTTGAGGTACTAGCAGGAGAGACCCAGTACTTC. The chain is built from TRBV29-1 and TRBJ2-5, with D perhaps TRBD2 (6 bases). Germline lookup yields CDR1 SQVTM and CDR2 ANQGSEA. CDR3 length: 13 residues. V was pared by 3 bases and J by 4 bases, with 12 bases between.

The chain carries TRBV7-3 and TRBJ2-5; the match to TRBD2 covers 11 bases. Germline V gene lookup returns CDR1 SGHTA and CDR2 FQGTGA. The CDR3 loop spans 17 amino acids. V was pared by 5 bases and J by 5 bases, with 13 bases of the junction left unmatched. The CDR3 bases are TGTGCCAGCAGCGCCTGGGCTAGCGGGGGGCCGAGGGAGACCCAGTACTTC. Encoded protein: CASSAWASGGPRETQYF. Drawing the rest from reference TRBV7-3 and TRBJ2-5, the complete variable domain is GAGVSQTPSNKVTEKGKYVELRCDPISGHTALYWYRQSLGQGPEFLIYFQGTGAADDSGLPNDRFFAVRPEGSVSTLKIQRTERGDSAVYLCASSAWASGGPRETQYFGPGTRLLVL.

As to this clonotype: Since a much larger clone is just one base distant, this may be a read error. V gene TRBV6-1 combines with J gene TRBJ2-3, with 8 positions matching TRBD1. Trimming removed 6 bases from V and 5 bases from J; junction bases left unmatched: 4. The CDR3 is 13 residues long. CDR1 is MNHNS and CDR2 is SASEGT in the germline V gene. CDR3 in amino acids: CASSWTGRDTQYF. In DNA, the CDR3 is TGTGCCAGCAGCTGGACAGGGAGAGATACGCAGTATTTT.

The rearrangement links TRBV11-2 to TRBJ1-5; D unresolved. Trimming took 5 bases from V and 6 from J, leaving 14 bases between them. CDR1 SGHAT and CDR2 FQNNGV come from the germline V gene. CDR3 size: 14 residues. The CDR3 coding sequence is TGTGCCAGCAGCGTAACCGGGTATAGTCAGCCCCAGCATTTT. Translating gives CASSVTGYSQPQHF.

This clonotype was seen at least ten times. This chain connects TRBV7-3 to TRBJ2-7; D possibly corresponds to TRBD2 (7 bases). From germline, CDR1 is SGHTA and CDR2 FQGTGA. This CDR3 spans 15 amino acids. V lost 5 bases and J 2 bases, leaving 16 bases between the germline ends. CDR3 loop: CASSLRGGRTYEQYF. CDR3 coding DNA: TGTGCCAGCAGCCTCAGGGGCGGGAGAACCTACGAGCAGTACTTC.

The chain combines TRBV19 with TRBJ1-2; D uncertain. The CDR3 runs to 12 residues. V gave up 3 bases and J gave up 6 bases, with 8 bases separating them. Germline V gives CDR1 LNHDA, CDR2 SQIVND (reference sequence). CDR3 nucleotides: TGTGCCAGTAGTATTTCCGGAGATGGCTACACCTTC. It translates to CASSISGDGYTF.

This clonotype showed up just a few times. The genes are TRBV6-4 and TRBJ2-3; 10 bases fit TRBD2. The J segment lost 4 bases and the V segment lost 2 bases, leaving 6 bases of the junction unmatched. The CDR3 contains 16 residues. Germline V CDR1 and CDR2: MRHNA, SNTAGT. The CDR3 sequence: CASSDGSGRRPDTQYF. Here the CDR3 DNA reads TGTGCCAGCAGTGACGGTAGCGGGAGGAGGCCAGATACGCAGTATTTT.

This clonotype has a handful of counts. The chain has TRBV10-3 and TRBJ1-4; possible D gene TRBD1, 5 bases. The length of the CDR3 is 16 residues. V shed 2 bases and J shed 8 bases, with 18 bases lying between them. Germline lookup yields CDR1 ENHRY and CDR2 SYGVKD. This chain's CDR3 is CAISEEPVRADEKLFF. The CDR3 DNA reads TGTGCCATCAGTGAGGAACCGGTCAGGGCGGACGAAAAACTGTTTTTT.

This clonotype has ten or more counts. The chain employs TRBV20-1 and TRBJ2-1; perhaps TRBD1 as D (6 bases). In germline, CDR1 is DFQATT, CDR2 SNEGSKA (reference sequence). The V end lost 3 bases, the J end lost 3 bases, and 15 bases lay between the germline ends. The CDR3 spans 15 residues. This CDR3 reads CSASPDSEVYNEQFF. As DNA, the CDR3 is TGCAGTGCTAGCCCGGACAGCGAAGTCTACAATGAGCAGTTCTTC.

This clonotype was counted a few times. The rearrangement uses TRBV19 and TRBJ2-3, with 7 bases aligning to TRBD2. The CDR3 is 16 amino acids. The germline V gene encodes CDR1 LNHDA and CDR2 SQIVND (reference sequence). V shed 3 bases, J shed 2 bases, and the junction held 8 bases outside the gene matches. CDR3 coding DNA: TGTGCCAGTAGTATTCCCCGAGCGGGAAACACAGATACGCAGTATTTT. Translating it yields CASSIPRAGNTDTQYF.

This clonotype was observed many times. The rearrangement links TRBV20-1 to TRBJ2-3; TRBD2 agrees at 15 bases. V was pared by 1 base and J by 5 bases, with 7 bases of the junction left unmatched. There are 17 residues in the CDR3. Germline-derived CDR1 and CDR2 are DFQATT and SNEGSKA (reference sequence). This CDR3 is CSARARRTSGRVDTQYF. DNA for the CDR3: TGCAGTGCTAGAGCGAGACGGACTAGCGGGAGGGTAGATACGCAGTATTTT.

This clonotype came up many times. The chain joins TRBV2 to TRBJ2-5, with D perhaps matching TRBD1 (6 bases). Germline V gene data show CDR1 as SNHLY and CDR2 as FYNNEI. CDR3 length: 15 amino acids. V was pared by 5 bases and J by 1 base, with 14 bases between. The CDR3 protein is CASSPGASSQETQYF. CDR3 bases: TGTGCCAGCAGTCCAGGGGCTAGCTCCCAAGAGACCCAGTACTTC. The variable domain in full, with the rest retrieved from reference TRBV2 and TRBJ2-5, is EPEVTQTPSHQVTQMGQEVILRCVPISNHLYFYWYRQILGQKVEFLVSFYNNEISEKSEIFDDQFSVERPDGSNFTLKIRSTKLEDSAMYFCASSPGASSQETQYFGPGTRLLVL.

This clonotype came up many times. The chain has TRBV7-9 and TRBJ2-7; D possibly corresponds to TRBD2 (5 bases). Germline loops: CDR1 SEHNR, CDR2 FQNEAQ (reference sequence). Deletions cut 5 bases from V and 2 bases from J, with 16 bases between. This CDR3 region has 15 residues. CDR3 protein: CASSPRRLSTYEQYF. DNA of the CDR3: TGTGCCAGCAGCCCAAGGCGACTATCCACCTACGAGCAGTACTTC. The full variable domain, completed using reference TRBV7-9 and TRBJ2-7, is DTGVSQNPRHKITKRGQNVTFRCDPISEHNRLYWYRQTLGQGPEFLTYFQNEAQLEKSRLLSDRFSAERPKGSFSTLEIQRTEQGDSAMYLCASSPRRLSTYEQYFGPGTRLTVT.

A few counts support this clonotype. The V gene is TRBV6-1, the J gene TRBJ1-5, with D maybe TRBD1 (6 bases). The CDR3 contains 15 residues. CDR1 is MNHNS and CDR2 is SASEGT in the germline V gene. Trimming cost V 5 bases and J 6 bases, with 17 bases left between them. CDR3 protein: CASSYRGAGGQPQHF. Here the CDR3 DNA reads TGTGCCAGCAGTTATAGGGGGGCGGGCGGTCAGCCCCAGCATTTT.

V gene TRBV4-1 combines with J gene TRBJ1-1; D uncertain. The CDR3 has 13 amino acids. Germline CDR1 and CDR2: MGHRA and YSYEKL. The V and J ends lost 7 bases and 0 bases respectively, with 9 bases between them. The CDR3: CASIDGMNTEAFF. DNA for the CDR3: TGCGCCAGCATTGACGGGATGAACACTGAAGCTTTCTTT.

This clonotype came up many times. This chain connects TRBV11-3 to TRBJ2-7; 8 bases are a match to TRBD1. CDR1 SGHNT and CDR2 YENEEA come from the germline V gene. With V trimmed by 5 bases and J by 0 bases, 3 bases remained unmatched. This CDR3 has 14 residues. As DNA, the CDR3 is TGTGCCAGCAGCCGACAGGGGAACTCCTACGAGCAGTACTTC. It encodes CASSRQGNSYEQYF. Looking up the rest from reference TRBV11-3 and TRBJ2-7 gives the full variable domain: EAGVVQSPRYKIIEKKQPVAFWCNPISGHNTLYWYLQNLGQGPELLIRYENEEAVDDSQLPKDRFSAERLKGVDSTLKIQPAELGDSAVYLCASSRQGNSYEQYFGPGTRLTVT.

J is TRBJ2-7 and V is TRBV4-1; D possibly corresponds to TRBD1 (5 bases). The V gene's germline CDR1 is MGHRA and CDR2 YSYEKL. V lost 2 bases and J lost 2, with 10 bases in between. This CDR3 is built from 14 residues. The CDR3 coding sequence is TGCGCCAGCAGCCAATTTGGACACCCCTACGAGCAGTACTTC. Translating gives CASSQFGHPYEQYF.

This clonotype occurred many times. The rearrangement uses TRBV20-1 and TRBJ1-5; perhaps TRBD1 as D (6 bases). CDR1 and CDR2 (germline): DFQATT, SNEGSKA (reference sequence). This CDR3 has 13 amino acids. Deletions cut 4 bases from V and 5 bases from J, with 12 bases between. The CDR3 bases are TGCAGTGCTAAAAGGGGGGCGGATCAGCCCCAGCATTTT. It yields the protein CSAKRGADQPQHF.

This clonotype showed up many times. V and J are TRBV12-3 or TRBV12-4 and TRBJ2-7; TRBD2 might be the D (7 bases). Deletions cut 5 bases from V and 6 bases from J, with 17 bases between. CDR3 length: 14 amino acids. In DNA, the CDR3 is TGTGCCAGCAGTCCACAGGAGGGGGGGCGCGAGCAGTACTTC. The encoded protein is CASSPQEGGREQYF.